Here is one T cell receptor beta chain with its context. This CDR3 contains 18 residues. Germline V gene sequence: CDR1 MDHEN, CDR2 SYDVKM. J gave up 2 bases and V 4 bases, and 13 bases lay outside the gene matches. TCRdb keeps only in-frame clones here, not all; method: immunoSEQ multiplex PCR. The data contain 220,000 or so clones, over 80% of them singletons. The data derive from a study of blood T cell repertoires in COVID-19. This chain joins TRBV28 and TRBJ2-5; 10 bases agree with TRBD1. The receptor was isolated from a middle-aged woman who had recovered from COVID-19. Sequenced input: PBMCs or T cells enriched from blood (not recorded which). Written as DNA, the CDR3 is TGTGCCAGCAGTTCAGACCTTCTGGACAGGGGGGGACAAGAGACCCAGTACTTC. It encodes CASSSDLLDRGGQETQYF.